This TCR beta chain was sequenced in a study of T cell changes during pregnancy in multiple sclerosis. This clone was seen just once. Method: immunoSEQ multiplex PCR; TCRdb's copy keeps in-frame clones and lacks some. The sample gives roughly 90,000 clones, roughly 90% of which show up once; roughly 1.9% is in the top ten. The germline gives CDR1 SGHVS, CDR2 FQNEAQ. V was pared by 6 bases and J by 6 bases, with 2 bases of the junction left unmatched. The CDR3 is made up of 12 amino acids. The chain couples TRBV7-8 to TRBJ2-1, with TRBD1 matching 7 bases. The sequences come from peripheral blood, collected in the first trimester of pregnancy. The sequence was collected from a female donor in good health, enrolled as a control in a pregnancy study. The CDR3 coding sequence is TGTGCCAGCAGACAGGGGAGCAATGAGCAGTTCTTC. It codes for CASRQGSNEQFF.